The entry below describes one T cell receptor beta chain. The data are from a study of blood T cell repertoires in COVID-19. At the level of the study: The origin of the acute and convalescent COVID-19 samples was the United States, Italy and Spain.

V lost 0 bases, J lost 0 bases, and 6 bases stayed unmatched. Germline V gene sequence: CDR1 SGHRS, CDR2 YFSETQ. CDR3 size: 17 residues. Sequencing was performed with immunoSEQ multiplex PCR; in TCRdb, only in-frame clones are kept and a portion is missing. The sample holds under 95,000 clones, around 86% seen once. The chain carries TRBV5-1 and TRBJ1-3; 7 bases are shared with TRBD1. The origin of this receptor is an elderly woman with acute or convalescent COVID-19. The source material was peripheral blood. This chain's CDR3 is CASSLAGTESSGNTIYF. DNA for the CDR3: TGCGCCAGCAGCTTGGCCGGGACAGAGAGCTCTGGAAACACCATATATTTT.